This entry describes one T cell receptor beta chain. Its target is not known. This record comes from a study of T cell responses to AZD1222 COVID-19 vaccine. Broader study findings: All repertoire sampling was performed exclusively after the peak T cell response. Nearly half of spike-specific TCRs reportedly target variant regions that are unmutated in the B.1.351 and B.1.1.7 variants. Only a handful of AZD1222 recipients tested seropositive at baseline. Receipt of two AZD1222 doses was followed by a rise in Spike-specific TCR breadth and depth.

Produced via immunoSEQ multiplex PCR; TCRdb's table is partial and in-frame only. Of approximately 180,000 clones in the sample, more than 70% are singletons; the top ten hold roughly 25%. V gave up 3 bases and J gave up 4 bases; unmatched junction bases: 6. This CDR3 contains 15 residues. Germline CDR1 and CDR2: SGDLS and YYNGEE. The receptor comes from an adult who received the AZD1222 COVID-19 vaccine. V and J are TRBV9 and TRBJ2-3; 9 nucleotides line up with TRBD2. The sample was peripheral blood, taken 28 days after the second AZD1222 dose. Here the CDR3 DNA reads TGTGCCAGCAGCGCCGGCGGGAGGGCCTCAGATACGCAGTATTTT. Amino acid sequence: CASSAGGRASDTQYF.